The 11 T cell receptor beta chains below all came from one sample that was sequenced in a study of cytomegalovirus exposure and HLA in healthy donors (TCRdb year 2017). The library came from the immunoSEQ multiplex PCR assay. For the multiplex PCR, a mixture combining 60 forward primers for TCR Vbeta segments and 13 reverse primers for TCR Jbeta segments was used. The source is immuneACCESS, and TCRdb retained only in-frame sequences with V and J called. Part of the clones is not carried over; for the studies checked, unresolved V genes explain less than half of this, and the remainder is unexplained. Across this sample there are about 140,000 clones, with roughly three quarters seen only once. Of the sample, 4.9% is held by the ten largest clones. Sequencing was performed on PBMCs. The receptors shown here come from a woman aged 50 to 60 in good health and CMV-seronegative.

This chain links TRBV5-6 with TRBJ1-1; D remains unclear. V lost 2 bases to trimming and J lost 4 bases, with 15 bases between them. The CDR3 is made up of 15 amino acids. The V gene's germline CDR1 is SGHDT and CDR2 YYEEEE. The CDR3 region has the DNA TGTGCCAGCAGCTTTTCTCGGGGTTTCGGCACTGAAGCTTTCTTT. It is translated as CASSFSRGFGTEAFF.

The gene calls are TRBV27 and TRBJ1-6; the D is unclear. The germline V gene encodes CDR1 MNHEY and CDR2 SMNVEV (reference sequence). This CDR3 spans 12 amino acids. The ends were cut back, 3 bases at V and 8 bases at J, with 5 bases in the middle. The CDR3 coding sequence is TGTGCCAGCAGTTTCCCGGATTCACCCCTCCACTTT. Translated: CASSFPDSPLHF.

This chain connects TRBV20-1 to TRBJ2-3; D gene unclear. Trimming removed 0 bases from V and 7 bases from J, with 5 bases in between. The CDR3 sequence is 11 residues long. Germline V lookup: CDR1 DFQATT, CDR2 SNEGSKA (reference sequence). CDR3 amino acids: CSARDLHTQYF. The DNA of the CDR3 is TGCAGTGCTAGAGATCTCCATACGCAGTATTTT.

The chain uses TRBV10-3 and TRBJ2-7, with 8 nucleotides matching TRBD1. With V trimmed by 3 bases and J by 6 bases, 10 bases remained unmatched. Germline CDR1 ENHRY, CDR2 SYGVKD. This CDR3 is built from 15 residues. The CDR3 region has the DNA TGTGCCATCAGTGACTCGAGGACAGGGAAGGGCGAGCAGTACTTC. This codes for CAISDSRTGKGEQYF.

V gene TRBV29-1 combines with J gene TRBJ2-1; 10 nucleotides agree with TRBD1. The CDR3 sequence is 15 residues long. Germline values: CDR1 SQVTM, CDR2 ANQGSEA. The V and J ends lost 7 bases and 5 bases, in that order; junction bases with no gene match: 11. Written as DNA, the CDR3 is TGCAGCGGGGGACAGGGGACCAATGTGGACAATGAGCAGTTCTTC. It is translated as CSGGQGTNVDNEQFF.

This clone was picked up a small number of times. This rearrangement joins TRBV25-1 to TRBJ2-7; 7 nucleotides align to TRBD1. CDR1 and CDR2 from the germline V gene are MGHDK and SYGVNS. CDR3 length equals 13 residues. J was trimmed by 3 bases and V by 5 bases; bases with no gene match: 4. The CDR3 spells CASSTGAVYEQYF. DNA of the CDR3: TGTGCCAGCAGTACAGGGGCGGTCTACGAGCAGTACTTC.

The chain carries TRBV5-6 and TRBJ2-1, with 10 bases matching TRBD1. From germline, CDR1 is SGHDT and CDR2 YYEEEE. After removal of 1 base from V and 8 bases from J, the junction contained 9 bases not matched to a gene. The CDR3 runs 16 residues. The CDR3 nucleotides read TGTGCCAGCAGCTTGTTAGGGGACAGGGGAGGTTATGAGCAGTTCTTC. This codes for CASSLLGDRGGYEQFF.

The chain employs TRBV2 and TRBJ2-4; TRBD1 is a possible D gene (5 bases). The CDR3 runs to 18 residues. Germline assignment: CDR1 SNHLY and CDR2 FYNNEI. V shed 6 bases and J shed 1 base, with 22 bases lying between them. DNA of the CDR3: TGTGCCAGCAGCGAGCGATATCAGGGCCCCCGGGCCAAAAACATTCAGTACTTC. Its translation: CASSERYQGPRAKNIQYF. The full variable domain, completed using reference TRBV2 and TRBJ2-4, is EPEVTQTPSHQVTQMGQEVILRCVPISNHLYFYWYRQILGQKVEFLVSFYNNEISEKSEIFDDQFSVERPDGSNFTLKIRSTKLEDSAMYFCASSERYQGPRAKNIQYFGAGTRLSVL.

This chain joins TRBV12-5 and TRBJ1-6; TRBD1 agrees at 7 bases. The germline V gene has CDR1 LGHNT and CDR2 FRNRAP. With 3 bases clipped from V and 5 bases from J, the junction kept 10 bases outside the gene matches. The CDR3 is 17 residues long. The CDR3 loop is CASGFSGQPIDNSPLHF. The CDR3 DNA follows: TGTGCTAGTGGTTTTTCGGGACAGCCTATCGATAATTCACCCCTCCACTTT.

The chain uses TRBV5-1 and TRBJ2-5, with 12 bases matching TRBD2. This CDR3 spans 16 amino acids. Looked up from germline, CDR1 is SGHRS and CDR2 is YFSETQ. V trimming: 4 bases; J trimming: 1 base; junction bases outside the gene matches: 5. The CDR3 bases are TGCGCCAGCAGCACCGGGACTAGCGGGCCCCAAGAGACCCAGTACTTC. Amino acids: CASSTGTSGPQETQYF.

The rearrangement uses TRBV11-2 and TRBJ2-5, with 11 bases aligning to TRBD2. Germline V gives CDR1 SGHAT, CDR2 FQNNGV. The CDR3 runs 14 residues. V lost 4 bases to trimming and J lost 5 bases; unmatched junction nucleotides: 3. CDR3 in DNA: TGTGCCAGCAGCTCGACTAGCGGGGTCGAGACCCAGTACTTC. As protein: CASSSTSGVETQYF.